A single sample is the source of the 3 T cell receptor beta chains below, sequenced in a study of beta chain features in type 1 diabetes. Study conclusions and caveats: In every one of the four CD4+ subsets, TCRB CDR3s were moderately but significantly shorter in Type 1 diabetes patients.

Reverse transcribing all isolated RNA meant expressed TCRB transcripts were sequenced. Clones were read by immunoSEQ multiplex PCR, and TCRdb kept only the in-frame ones, dropping some. The sample comprises more than 95,000 clones, 15% to 20% of which are singletons, and around 2.7% rests with the top ten. The antigens these receptors bind are not known. Sequenced input: central memory CD4+ T cells from blood. The receptors were gathered from a young man with type 1 diabetes.

V and J are TRBV6-5 and TRBJ1-1; unclear D gene. CDR3 length: 15 residues. The germline CDR1 and CDR2 sequences are MNHEY and SVGAGI. The V gene lost 0 bases and the J gene lost 5 bases, with 13 bases spanning the gap. The CDR3 sequence is CASSYSLGVGTEAFF. In nucleotides, the CDR3 is TGTGCCAGCAGTTACTCATTAGGAGTAGGGACTGAAGCTTTCTTT.

The CDR3 here is CASSLTGLRYEQYF. The CDR3 bases are TGTGCCAGCAGTTTGACAGGGCTACGCTACGAGCAGTACTTC. The rearrangement joins TRBV5-6 to TRBJ2-7; 7 bases match TRBD1. The V gene end was trimmed by 5 bases and the J gene end by 3 bases; junction bases not matched to a gene: 8. The CDR3 has 14 residues. Germline V gene lookup returns CDR1 SGHDT and CDR2 YYEEEE.

CDR3 DNA: TGTGCCAGCAGTGGGGACCGCGGCTACAACTATGGCTACACCTTC. It encodes CASSGDRGYNYGYTF. The chain couples TRBV6-4 to TRBJ1-2; D possibly corresponds to TRBD1 (5 bases). V was trimmed by 4 bases and J by 2 bases, leaving 14 bases between them. The CDR3 loop spans 15 amino acids. Germline CDR1 and CDR2: MRHNA and SNTAGT.